This passage covers 22 T cell receptor beta chains from one sample sequenced in a study of Tregs in tolerant kidney transplant recipients. Generated by immunoSEQ multiplex PCR, the TCRdb table keeps only in-frame clones and is missing some. The table lists some 55,000 clones, about 83% of them singletons. The sequenced material came from CD4+ T cells from blood. The origin of the receptors is a human donor in good health.

The chain couples TRBV5-8 to TRBJ2-5; tentatively, D is TRBD1 (6 bases). This CDR3 has 14 residues. The germline CDR1 and CDR2 sequences are SGHTS and YDEGEE. V lost 2 bases and J 5 bases, leaving 13 bases between the germline ends. The chain's CDR3 is CASSFRQDTETQYF. The DNA of the CDR3 is TGTGCCAGCAGCTTTAGACAGGACACGGAGACCCAGTACTTC. The entire variable domain, with the rest obtained from reference TRBV5-8 and TRBJ2-5, is as follows: EAGVTQSPTHLIKTRGQQATLRCSPISGHTSVYWYQQALGLGLQFLLWYDEGEERNRGNFPPRFSGRQFPNYSSELNVNALELEDSALYLCASSFRQDTETQYFGPGTRLLVL.

This clone was seen only a few times. The gene calls are TRBV5-6 and TRBJ2-7; either TRBD1 or TRBD2 may fit D (6 bases each). This CDR3 is built from 13 residues. CDR1 is SGHDT, CDR2 YYEEEE, per germline. The ends were cut back, 3 bases at V and 3 bases at J, with 10 bases in the middle. CDR3 in DNA: TGTGCCAGCAGCTCACAGGGAGGCTACGAGCAGTACTTC. As protein: CASSSQGGYEQYF.

The chain uses TRBV19 and TRBJ1-2; 10 nucleotides agree with TRBD1. Germline V gene data show CDR1 as LNHDA and CDR2 as SQIVND (reference sequence). This CDR3 has 17 residues. J was trimmed by 4 bases and V by 8 bases; bases with no gene match: 16. The CDR3 nucleotides are TGTGCCAGTGGTTCGACAGGGAAGGGACAGGGGCGCTATGGCTACACCTTC. Translation: CASGSTGKGQGRYGYTF.

The gene calls are TRBV11-2 and TRBJ2-7; D unclear. Trimming cost V 7 bases and J 1 base, with 5 bases left between them. Germline V gene lookup returns CDR1 SGHAT and CDR2 FQNNGV. CDR3 length: 11 residues. CDR3 coding DNA: TGTGCCAGCACCTCATCCTACGAGCAGTACTTC. Encoded protein: CASTSSYEQYF.

This chain joins TRBV19 and TRBJ1-1; possible D gene TRBD1, 5 bases. Deletions cut 1 base from V and 10 bases from J, with 13 bases between. The CDR3 has 13 amino acids. Germline values: CDR1 LNHDA, CDR2 SQIVND (reference sequence). The CDR3 sequence is CASSIGSSGGAFF. The CDR3 nucleotides are TGTGCCAGTAGTATAGGATCATCGGGGGGAGCTTTCTTT.

The chain carries TRBV18 and TRBJ2-3; maybe TRBD2 (6 bases). V lost 1 base, J lost 5 bases, and 16 bases lay in between. CDR1 and CDR2 from the germline V gene are KGHSH and LQKENI. The CDR3 totals 16 residues. As DNA, the CDR3 is TGTGCCAGCTCACCACTAGAGGCGGGGCTCAAAGATACGCAGTATTTT. It specifies CASSPLEAGLKDTQYF.

The V and J genes are TRBV19 and TRBJ1-3; D perhaps matches TRBD1 (6 bases). This CDR3 region has 13 residues. V shed 7 bases and J shed 2 bases, with 9 bases lying between them. Germline V gene sequence: CDR1 LNHDA, CDR2 SQIVND (reference sequence). The CDR3 reads CASTGTPGNTIYF. DNA for the CDR3: TGTGCCAGTACCGGGACACCTGGAAACACCATATATTTT.

The chain has TRBV2 and TRBJ1-1; D uncertain. The germline V and J ends were trimmed by 7 bases and 9 bases, with 27 bases remaining between them. There are 16 residues in the CDR3. Germline lookup yields CDR1 SNHLY and CDR2 FYNNEI. DNA of the CDR3: TGTGCCAGCACTCAGACGGCATCGGAGGGAGGGATGCAAGCTTTCTTT. It codes for CASTQTASEGGMQAFF. The full variable domain, its missing parts supplied by reference TRBV2 and TRBJ1-1, is EPEVTQTPSHQVTQMGQEVILRCVPISNHLYFYWYRQILGQKVEFLVSFYNNEISEKSEIFDDQFSVERPDGSNFTLKIRSTKLEDSAMYFCASTQTASEGGMQAFFGQGTRLTVV.

This chain connects TRBV5-4 to TRBJ2-1; 11 nucleotides agree with TRBD2. V gave up 4 bases and J gave up 6 bases; unmatched junction bases: 3. Germline CDR1 reads SGHNT; CDR2 reads YYREEE (reference sequence). The CDR3 extends over 14 amino acids. The CDR3 reads CASSGGLAGNEQFF. The CDR3 bases are TGTGCCAGCAGCGGCGGACTAGCGGGCAATGAGCAGTTCTTC.

The chain recombines TRBV29-1 with TRBJ2-3; 7 nucleotides line up with TRBD1. Germline V gene data show CDR1 as SQVTM and CDR2 as ANQGSEA. There are 16 residues in the CDR3. The junction had 10 bases not matched to a gene; V was cut back by 0 bases and J by 4 bases. The CDR3 protein is CSVEDQRQGGADTQYF. CDR3 nucleotide sequence: TGCAGCGTTGAAGATCAAAGACAGGGCGGAGCAGATACGCAGTATTTT.

The J gene is TRBJ2-5, the V gene TRBV6-6, with 9 bases matching TRBD1. CDR1 is MNHNY and CDR2 is SVGAGI in the germline V gene (reference sequence). The J segment lost 5 bases and the V segment lost 6 bases, leaving 10 bases of the junction unmatched. The CDR3 covers 15 residues. The CDR3 region is CASSQPGQGSETQYF. In DNA form, the CDR3 reads TGTGCCAGCAGCCAACCGGGACAGGGTTCGGAGACCCAGTACTTC.

V is TRBV6-5 and J is TRBJ2-5, with TRBD1 matching over 7 bases. Per the germline V gene, CDR1 is MNHEY and CDR2 is SVGAGI. The CDR3 consists of 16 residues. V was pared by 2 bases and J by 6 bases, with 12 bases of the junction left unmatched. The DNA for the CDR3 is TGTGCCAGCAGTTACGGTTCGAGACAGGGCACGAAGACCCAGTACTTC. This sequence encodes CASSYGSRQGTKTQYF.

V gene TRBV7-3 combines with J gene TRBJ1-1; the match to TRBD1 covers 8 bases. Germline V gene lookup returns CDR1 SGHTA and CDR2 FQGTGA. J was trimmed by 7 bases and V by 4 bases; bases with no gene match: 8. The CDR3 spans 14 residues. CDR3 sequence reads: CASSSGSQGGEAFF. In DNA form, the CDR3 reads TGTGCCAGCAGCTCCGGTTCACAGGGGGGTGAAGCTTTCTTT.

This chain connects TRBV5-1 to TRBJ1-2; TRBD1 is a possible D gene (6 bases). The CDR3 consists of 14 residues. The germline V gene encodes CDR1 SGHRS and CDR2 YFSETQ. V dropped 4 bases and J dropped 2 bases, with 12 bases sitting between them. CDR3 amino acids: CASSRTALNYGYTF. CDR3 in DNA: TGCGCCAGCAGCCGGACAGCCCTGAACTATGGCTACACCTTC.

J is TRBJ2-3 and V is TRBV29-1; D gene unclear. This CDR3 spans 11 amino acids. CDR1 is SQVTM, CDR2 ANQGSEA, per germline. V dropped 5 bases and J dropped 6 bases, with 9 bases sitting between them. CDR3 residues: CSVTYKDTQYF. The CDR3 nucleotides read TGCAGCGTTACCTATAAGGATACGCAGTATTTT.

This chain links TRBV5-4 with TRBJ2-3; 7 bases are shared with TRBD2. This CDR3 is 15 amino acids long. Germline-derived CDR1 and CDR2 are SGHNT and YYREEE (reference sequence). V was pared by 1 base and J by 3 bases, with 5 bases of the junction left unmatched. The CDR3 loop is CASSLKREGTDTQYF. CDR3 coding DNA: TGTGCCAGCAGCTTGAAAAGGGAGGGGACAGATACGCAGTATTTT. The variable domain in full, with the rest retrieved from reference TRBV5-4 and TRBJ2-3, is ETGVTQSPTHLIKTRGQQVTLRCSSQSGHNTVSWYQQALGQGPQFIFQYYREEENGRGNFPPRFSGLQFPNYSSELNVNALELDDSALYLCASSLKREGTDTQYFGPGTRLTVL.

The V and J genes are TRBV19 and TRBJ2-2; TRBD1 matches at 9 bases. The germline CDR1 and CDR2 sequences are LNHDA and SQIVND (reference sequence). This CDR3 spans 15 amino acids. With V trimmed by 7 bases and J by 7 bases, 10 bases remained unmatched. In DNA, the CDR3 is TGTGCCAGTAATGAGGAGGGACAGGGAAACGGGGAGCTGTTTTTT. Translating it yields CASNEEGQGNGELFF.

The V gene is TRBV4-1, the J gene TRBJ2-7, with 8 bases aligning to TRBD2. Germline lookup yields CDR1 MGHRA and CDR2 YSYEKL. The CDR3 consists of 16 residues. V was clipped by 1 base and J by 2 bases; unmatched bases: 7. CDR3 sequence (DNA): TGCGCCAGCAGCCAAGCCTATAGCGGGGCGGCCTACGAGCAGTACTTC. Residues: CASSQAYSGAAYEQYF.

The chain joins TRBV5-1 to TRBJ2-1, with D perhaps being TRBD1 or TRBD2 (6 bases each). Looked up from germline, CDR1 is SGHRS and CDR2 is YFSETQ. The CDR3 runs to 14 residues. V was clipped by 2 bases and J by 6 bases, with 12 bases between them. CDR3 residues: CASSFSGALNEQFF. CDR3 bases: TGCGCCAGCAGCTTTTCGGGGGCTCTCAATGAGCAGTTCTTC.

This chain uses TRBV7-2 with TRBJ2-1, with D unresolved. V was clipped by 1 base and J by 0 bases, with 7 bases between them. The CDR3 spans 15 residues. In germline, CDR1 is SGHTA, CDR2 FQGNSA. CDR3 in DNA: TGTGCCAGCAGCTTAGATCTGAGCTCCTACAATGAGCAGTTCTTC. Its translation is CASSLDLSSYNEQFF.

The J gene is TRBJ2-2, the V gene TRBV7-8, with 7 bases lining up with TRBD2. Trimming cost V 5 bases and J 3 bases; bases outside gene matches: 12. CDR3 length: 17 amino acids. Germline CDR1 SGHVS, CDR2 FQNEAQ. The CDR3 coding sequence is TGTGCCAGCAGCCCTTTGGTGATACGGGGGGACACCGGGGAGCTGTTTTTT. Residues: CASSPLVIRGDTGELFF.

In DNA form, the CDR3 reads TGTGCCAGCAGCTTCGGCCTTCCTACCGGGGAGCTGTTTTTT. It encodes CASSFGLPTGELFF. The rearrangement links TRBV11-2 to TRBJ2-2; D not resolved. Germline V gives CDR1 SGHAT, CDR2 FQNNGV. This CDR3 is built from 14 residues. V was shortened by 3 bases and J by 5 bases, with 10 bases between the two germline ends.